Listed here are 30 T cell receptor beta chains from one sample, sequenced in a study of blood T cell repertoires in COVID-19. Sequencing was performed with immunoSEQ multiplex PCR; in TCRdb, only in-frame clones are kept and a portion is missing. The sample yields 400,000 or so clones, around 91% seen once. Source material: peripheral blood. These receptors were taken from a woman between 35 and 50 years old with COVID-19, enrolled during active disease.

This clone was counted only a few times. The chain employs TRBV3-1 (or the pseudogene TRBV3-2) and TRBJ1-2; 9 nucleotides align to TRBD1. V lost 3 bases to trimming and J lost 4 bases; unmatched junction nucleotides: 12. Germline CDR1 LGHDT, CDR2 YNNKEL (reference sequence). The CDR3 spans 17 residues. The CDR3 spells CASSHQSWDRVSYGYTF. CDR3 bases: TGTGCCAGCAGCCACCAGTCTTGGGACAGGGTTTCCTATGGCTACACCTTC.

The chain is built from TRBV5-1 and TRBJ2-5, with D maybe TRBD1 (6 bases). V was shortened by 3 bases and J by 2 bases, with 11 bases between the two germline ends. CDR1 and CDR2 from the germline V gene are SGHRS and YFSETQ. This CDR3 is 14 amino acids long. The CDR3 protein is CASSSGQTQETQYF. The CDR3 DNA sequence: TGCGCCAGCAGCTCCGGACAGACGCAAGAGACCCAGTACTTC.

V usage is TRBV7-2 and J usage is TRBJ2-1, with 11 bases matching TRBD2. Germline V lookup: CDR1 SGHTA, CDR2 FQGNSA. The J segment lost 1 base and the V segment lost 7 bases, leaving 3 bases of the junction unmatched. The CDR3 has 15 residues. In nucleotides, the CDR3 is TGTGCCAGCACGACTAGCGGGGTGTCCTACAATGAGCAGTTCTTC. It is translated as CASTTSGVSYNEQFF.

In DNA form, the CDR3 reads TGCGCCAGCAGCCAAGATGGGCAAACAATAAGCCCCTACAATGAGCAGTTCTTC. It translates to CASSQDGQTISPYNEQFF. The rearrangement links TRBV4-3 to TRBJ2-1; D remains unclear. The ends were cut back, 0 bases at V and 2 bases at J, with 17 bases in the middle. CDR3 length: 18 amino acids. Germline-derived CDR1 and CDR2 are LGHNA and YSLEER.

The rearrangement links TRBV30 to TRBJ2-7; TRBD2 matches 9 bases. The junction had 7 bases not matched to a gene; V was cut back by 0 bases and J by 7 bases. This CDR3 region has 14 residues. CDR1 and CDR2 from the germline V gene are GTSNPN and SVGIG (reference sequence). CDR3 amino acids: CAWSVAGGPREQYF. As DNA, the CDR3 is TGTGCCTGGAGTGTTGCGGGGGGGCCTCGGGAGCAGTACTTC.

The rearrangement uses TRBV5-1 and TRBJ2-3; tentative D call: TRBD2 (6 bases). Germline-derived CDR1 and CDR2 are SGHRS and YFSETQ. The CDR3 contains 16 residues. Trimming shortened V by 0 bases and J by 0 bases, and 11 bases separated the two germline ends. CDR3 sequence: CASSLERGLSTDTQYF. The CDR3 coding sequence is TGCGCCAGCAGCTTGGAACGGGGACTTAGCACAGATACGCAGTATTTT.

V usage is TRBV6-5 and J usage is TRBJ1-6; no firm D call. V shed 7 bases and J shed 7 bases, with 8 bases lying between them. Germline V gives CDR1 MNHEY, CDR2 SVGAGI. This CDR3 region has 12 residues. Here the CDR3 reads CASTSGNSPLHF. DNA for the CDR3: TGTGCCAGCACCTCGGGAAATTCACCCCTCCACTTT.

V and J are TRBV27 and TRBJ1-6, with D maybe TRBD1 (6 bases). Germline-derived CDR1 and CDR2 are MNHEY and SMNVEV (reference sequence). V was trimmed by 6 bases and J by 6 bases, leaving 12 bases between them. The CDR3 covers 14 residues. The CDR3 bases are TGTGCCAGCAGCCGAGGGGGTAGTAATTCACCCCTCCACTTT. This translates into CASSRGGSNSPLHF.

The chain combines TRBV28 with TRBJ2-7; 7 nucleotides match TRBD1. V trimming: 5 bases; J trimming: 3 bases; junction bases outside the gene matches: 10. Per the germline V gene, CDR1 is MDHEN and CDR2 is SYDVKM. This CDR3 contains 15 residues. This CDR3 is CASSPYRGMIYEQYF. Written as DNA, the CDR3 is TGTGCCAGCAGTCCCTACAGGGGAATGATCTACGAGCAGTACTTC.

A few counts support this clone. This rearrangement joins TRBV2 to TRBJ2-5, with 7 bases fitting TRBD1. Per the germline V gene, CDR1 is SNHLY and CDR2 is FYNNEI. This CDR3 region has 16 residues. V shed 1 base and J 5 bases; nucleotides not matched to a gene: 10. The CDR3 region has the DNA TGTGCCAGCAGTGAAGGCTTTAACAGGGGACGGGAGACCCAGTACTTC. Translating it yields CASSEGFNRGRETQYF.

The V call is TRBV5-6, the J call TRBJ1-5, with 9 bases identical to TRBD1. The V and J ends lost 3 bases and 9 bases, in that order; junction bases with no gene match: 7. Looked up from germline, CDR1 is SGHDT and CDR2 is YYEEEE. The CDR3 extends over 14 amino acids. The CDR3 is CASSSGQGPLPQHF. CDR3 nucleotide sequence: TGTGCCAGCAGCTCCGGACAGGGGCCTCTGCCCCAGCATTTT.

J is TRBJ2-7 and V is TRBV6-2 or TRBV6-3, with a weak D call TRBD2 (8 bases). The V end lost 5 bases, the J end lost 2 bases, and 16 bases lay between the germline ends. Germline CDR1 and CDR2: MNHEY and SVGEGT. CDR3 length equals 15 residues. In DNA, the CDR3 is TGTGCCAGCAGTCGGGAGGGACAGAGAACCTACGAGCAGTACTTC. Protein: CASSREGQRTYEQYF.

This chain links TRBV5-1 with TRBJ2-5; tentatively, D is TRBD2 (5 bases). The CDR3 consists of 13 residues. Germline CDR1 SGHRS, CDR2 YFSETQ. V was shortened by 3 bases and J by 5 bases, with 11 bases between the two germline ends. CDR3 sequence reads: CASSSAGGETQYF. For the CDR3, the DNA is TGCGCCAGCAGCTCGGCCGGCGGGGAGACCCAGTACTTC.

CDR3 in amino acids: CATKGQGAMAEAFF. The CDR3 DNA reads as TGTGCCACCAAGGGACAGGGGGCGATGGCTGAAGCTTTCTTT. The rearrangement uses TRBV7-9 and TRBJ1-1; TRBD1 matches at 12 bases. This CDR3 is 14 amino acids long. The junction had 9 bases not matched to a gene; V was cut back by 10 bases and J by 6 bases. CDR1 is SEHNR, CDR2 FQNEAQ, per germline (reference sequence).

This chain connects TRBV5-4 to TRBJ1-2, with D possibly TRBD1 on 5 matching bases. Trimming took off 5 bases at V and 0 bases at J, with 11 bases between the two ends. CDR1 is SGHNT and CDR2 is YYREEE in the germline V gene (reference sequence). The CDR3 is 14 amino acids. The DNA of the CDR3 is TGTGCCAGCAGTCAGGGTCGTTCTAACTATGGCTACACCTTC. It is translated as CASSQGRSNYGYTF.

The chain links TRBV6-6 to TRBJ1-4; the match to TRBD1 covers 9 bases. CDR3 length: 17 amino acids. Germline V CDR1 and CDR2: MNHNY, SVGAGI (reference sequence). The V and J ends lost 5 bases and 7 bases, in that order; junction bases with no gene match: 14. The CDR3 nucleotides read TGTGCCAGCAGTCGTCCCGGGACAGGGAACTTCGGTGAAAAACTGTTTTTT. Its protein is CASSRPGTGNFGEKLFF.

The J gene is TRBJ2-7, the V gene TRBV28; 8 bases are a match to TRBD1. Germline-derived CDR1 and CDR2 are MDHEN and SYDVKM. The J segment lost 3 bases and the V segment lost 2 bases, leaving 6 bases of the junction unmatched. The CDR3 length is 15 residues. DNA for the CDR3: TGTGCCAGCAGTTTAGCCCGGACAGGGAGCTACGAGCAGTACTTC. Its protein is CASSLARTGSYEQYF.

For the CDR3, the DNA is TGCGCCAGCAGCTTGGAGGGGGGGGCAGAACAGCCCCAGCATTTT. This gives the protein CASSLEGGAEQPQHF. The V and J genes are TRBV5-1 and TRBJ1-5; TRBD1 is a possible D gene (6 bases). V dropped 0 bases and J dropped 7 bases, with 14 bases sitting between them. In germline, CDR1 is SGHRS, CDR2 YFSETQ. The CDR3 extends over 15 amino acids.

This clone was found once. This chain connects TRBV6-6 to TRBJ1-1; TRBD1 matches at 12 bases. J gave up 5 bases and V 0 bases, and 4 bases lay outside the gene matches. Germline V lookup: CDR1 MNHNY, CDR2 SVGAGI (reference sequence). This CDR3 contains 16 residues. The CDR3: CASSYSGQGAGTEAFF. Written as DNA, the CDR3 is TGTGCCAGCAGTTACTCGGGACAGGGGGCGGGTACTGAAGCTTTCTTT.

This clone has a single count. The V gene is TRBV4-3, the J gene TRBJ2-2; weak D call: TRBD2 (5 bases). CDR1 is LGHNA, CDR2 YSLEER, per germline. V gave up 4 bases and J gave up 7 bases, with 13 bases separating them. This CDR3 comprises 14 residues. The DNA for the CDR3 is TGCGCCAGCAGCCCCTCGGGGAGTAGCGGGGAGCTGTTTTTT. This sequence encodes CASSPSGSSGELFF.

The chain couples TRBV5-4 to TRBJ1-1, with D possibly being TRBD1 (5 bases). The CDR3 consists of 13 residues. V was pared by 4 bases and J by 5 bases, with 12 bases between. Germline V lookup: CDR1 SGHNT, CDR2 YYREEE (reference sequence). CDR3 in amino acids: CASSAYRLTEAFF. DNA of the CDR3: TGTGCCAGCAGCGCCTACAGGTTGACTGAAGCTTTCTTT.

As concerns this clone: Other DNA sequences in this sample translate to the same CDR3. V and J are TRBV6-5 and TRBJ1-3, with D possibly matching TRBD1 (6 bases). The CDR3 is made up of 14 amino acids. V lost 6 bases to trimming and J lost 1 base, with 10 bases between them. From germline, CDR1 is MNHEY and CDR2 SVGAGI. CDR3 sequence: CASRLTGSGNTIYF. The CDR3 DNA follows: TGTGCCAGCAGGCTGACAGGTTCTGGAAACACCATATATTTT.

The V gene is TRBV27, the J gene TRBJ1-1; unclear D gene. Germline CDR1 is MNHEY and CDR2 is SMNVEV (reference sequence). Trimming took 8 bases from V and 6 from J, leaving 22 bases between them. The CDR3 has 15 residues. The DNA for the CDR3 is TGTGCCAGCGGTCCTGTGCGGGCTAGGGTCCCTGAAGCTTTCTTT. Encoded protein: CASGPVRARVPEAFF.

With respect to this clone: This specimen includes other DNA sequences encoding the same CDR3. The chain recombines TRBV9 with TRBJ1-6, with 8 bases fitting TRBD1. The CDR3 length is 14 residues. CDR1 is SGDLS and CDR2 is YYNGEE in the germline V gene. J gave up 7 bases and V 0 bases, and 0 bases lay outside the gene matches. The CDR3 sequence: CASSVGQGNSPLHF. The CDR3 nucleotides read TGTGCCAGCAGCGTAGGACAGGGGAATTCACCCCTCCACTTT.

The CDR3 loop reads CASSLRVGGFDSPLHF. Here the CDR3 DNA reads TGTGCCAGCAGCTTGAGGGTCGGGGGGTTCGATTCACCCCTCCACTTT. The rearrangement uses TRBV5-6 and TRBJ1-6; D perhaps matches TRBD1 (5 bases). Trimming removed 1 base from V and 8 bases from J, with 16 bases in between. Germline values: CDR1 SGHDT, CDR2 YYEEEE. The CDR3 is 16 amino acids.

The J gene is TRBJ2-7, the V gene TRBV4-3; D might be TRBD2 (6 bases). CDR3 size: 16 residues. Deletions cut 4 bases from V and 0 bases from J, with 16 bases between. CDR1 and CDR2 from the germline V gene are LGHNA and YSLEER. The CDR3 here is CASSPRRVVCSYEQYF. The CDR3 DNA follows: TGCGCCAGCAGCCCCCGGAGGGTAGTCTGCTCCTACGAGCAGTACTTC.

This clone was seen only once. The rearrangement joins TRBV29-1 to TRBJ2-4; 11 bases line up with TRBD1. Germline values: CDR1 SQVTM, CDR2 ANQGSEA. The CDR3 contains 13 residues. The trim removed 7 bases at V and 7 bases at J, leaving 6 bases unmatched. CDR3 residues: CSALRDRGNIQYF. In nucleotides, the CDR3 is TGCAGCGCGCTCCGGGACAGGGGGAACATTCAGTACTTC.

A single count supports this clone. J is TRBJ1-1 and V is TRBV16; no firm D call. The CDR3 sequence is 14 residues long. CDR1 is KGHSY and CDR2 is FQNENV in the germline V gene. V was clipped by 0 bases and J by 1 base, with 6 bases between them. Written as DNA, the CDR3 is TGTGCCAGCAGCCAATCGTGGAGGAACACTGAAGCTTTCTTT. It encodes CASSQSWRNTEAFF. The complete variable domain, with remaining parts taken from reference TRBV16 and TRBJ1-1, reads GEEVAQTPKHLVRGEGQKAKLYCAPIKGHSYVFWYQQVLKNEFKFLISFQNENVFDETGMPKERFSAKCLPNSPCSLEIQATKLEDSAVYFCASSQSWRNTEAFFGQGTRLTVV.

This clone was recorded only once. The CDR3 nucleotides are TGTGCCAGCAGCTTAACCCTCGGGGGCACCGGGGAGCTGTTTTTT. As protein: CASSLTLGGTGELFF. The chain carries TRBV7-3 and TRBJ2-2, with D possibly TRBD2 on 6 matching bases. The CDR3 has 15 amino acids. Trimming cost V 0 bases and J 4 bases, with 9 bases left between them. Per the germline V gene, CDR1 is SGHTA and CDR2 is FQGTGA.

The chain's CDR3 is CASSSLDRGYTF. The CDR3 nucleotides are TGTGCCAGCAGTTCCCTAGATCGGGGCTACACCTTC. The V and J genes are TRBV6-5 and TRBJ1-2; D ambiguous. Germline loops: CDR1 MNHEY, CDR2 SVGAGI. V was shortened by 4 bases and J by 8 bases, with 11 bases between the two germline ends. This CDR3 spans 12 amino acids.